This is a list of T cell receptor beta chains from one sample in a study of read filtering for tumor transcriptome and immune sequencing. TCRdb itself ran the reads through MiXCR, one entry per CDR3 protein. The data contain around 38,000 distinct CDR3 sequences, roughly an eighth of them seen just once; the ten biggest clones take up about 26%. The specimen was a population of CD138-negative cells sorted from bone marrow. These TCRs come from a donor at least 40 years old with multiple myeloma. Each CDR3 is given with its conserved first and last residue. D genes are given only for firm matches. Clone sizes are given selectively: once, few, many, or a class where the clone is expanded.

V gene	J gene	clone size	D gene	CDR3 DNA	CDR3 protein
TRBV6-1	TRBJ2-1	.	TRBD1	TGTGCCAGCAGCCCCACGGACAGGGCCTTGGGAGAGCAGTTCTTC	CASSPTDRALGEQFF
TRBV6-1	TRBJ1-4	.	.	TGTGCCAGCAGTGACCGTTTTTTGGGTGTGGAAAAACTGTTTTTT	CASSDRFLGVEKLFF
TRBV28	TRBJ2-7	many	TRBD1	TGTGCCAGCAGTGCCCGGGACAGGGGGCACGAGCAGTACTTC	CASSARDRGHEQYF
TRBV5-1	TRBJ2-7	few	.	TGCGCCAGCAGCTTGGGGACCAGTGCCTACGAGCAGTACTTC	CASSLGTSAYEQYF
TRBV6-5	TRBJ2-7	few	TRBD2	TGTGCCAGCAGTCGGGCTGGACTAGCGGAGGCCTACGAGCAGTACTTC	CASSRAGLAEAYEQYF
TRBV7-2	TRBJ2-5	many	.	TGTGCCAGCAGCGTAAATTGGGGGAAAGAGACCCAGTACTTC	CASSVNWGKETQYF
TRBV27	TRBJ1-5	few	.	TGTGCCAGCAGTTTTATGGCCAGTCAGCCCCAGCATTTT	CASSFMASQPQHF
TRBV5-1	TRBJ2-3	many	TRBD2	TGCGCCAGCAGCTTGCGACTAGCGGGAGGGGGCGGCACAGATACGCAGTATTTT	CASSLRLAGGGGTDTQYF
TRBV2	TRBJ2-1	.	.	TGTGCCAGCATGGAGGACTCCTCCTACAATGAGCAGTTCTTC	CASMEDSSYNEQFF
TRBV2	TRBJ2-7	many	.	TGTGCCAGCAGTGTAGGGGGAGGGCCAGACGAGCAGTACTTC	CASSVGGGPDEQYF
TRBV14	TRBJ2-5	few	TRBD2	TGTGCCAGCAGCCATCGGACTAGCGGGAAAGAGACCCAGTACTTC	CASSHRTSGKETQYF
TRBV7-2	TRBJ1-5	many	.	TGTGCCAGCAGCGGCACGTCGGTCCAGCCCCAGCATTTT	CASSGTSVQPQHF
TRBV6-4	TRBJ2-1	many	TRBD1	TGTGCCAGCTTATTAGAGACACAGGGGGCGGGAGATAATGAGCAGTTCTTC	CASLLETQGAGDNEQFF
TRBV28	TRBJ2-7	many	.	TGTGCCAGCAGTTCTTACCTCGACGAGCAGTACTTC	CASSSYLDEQYF
TRBV28	TRBJ2-4	.	.	TGTGCCAGCAGTTCTGAACGGACAAGCCTAGCCAAAAACATTCAGTACTTC	CASSSERTSLAKNIQYF
TRBV28	TRBJ2-7	few	TRBD1	TGTGCCAGCAGCGGGACAGATTCCTACGAGCAGTACTTC	CASSGTDSYEQYF
TRBV27	TRBJ2-6	many	.	TGTGCCAGCAGTTCCCTCGGCGGGTCCATTGAGGCCAACGTCCTGACTTTC	CASSSLGGSIEANVLTF
TRBV6-1	TRBJ2-1	many	.	TGTGCCAGCAACCGAGGGGGGTCCGCGACTACAGGCAATGAGCAGTTCTTC	CASNRGGSATTGNEQFF
TRBV5-1	TRBJ2-1	few	TRBD2	TGCGCCAGCAGCCCGGGACTAGCGGGAGACCCCTCCTACAATGAGCAGTTCTTC	CASSPGLAGDPSYNEQFF
TRBV29-1	TRBJ2-7	many	TRBD2	TGCAGCGTTGTTACCGGCGGGAGGCCCTACGAGCAGTACTTC	CSVVTGGRPYEQYF
TRBV27	TRBJ2-3	many	TRBD2	TGTGCCAGCAGCTCCGGGACTAGCGGGGATGAAGATACGCAGTATTTT	CASSSGTSGDEDTQYF
TRBV6-1	TRBJ2-5	few	.	TGTGCCAGCAGTGATCGTCTCCAAGAGACCCAGTACTTC	CASSDRLQETQYF
TRBV7-9	TRBJ2-7	many	.	TGTGCCAGCACCCTTCGGGACTCAACATACGAGCAGTACTTC	CASTLRDSTYEQYF
TRBV19	TRBJ2-2	few	TRBD1	TGTGCCAGTAGTCTCCAGGGGCAGGGGGCACCGAACACCGGGGAGCTGTTTTTT	CASSLQGQGAPNTGELFF
TRBV15	TRBJ1-5	many	.	TGTGCCACCAGCAGAATATCGGGACTGAGGGGCGGTCAGCCCCAGCATTTT	CATSRISGLRGGQPQHF
TRBV6-5	TRBJ2-1	many	.	TGTGCCAGCAGTTACTCAGGGCTAGCGAACAATGAGCAGTTCTTC	CASSYSGLANNEQFF
TRBV5-1	TRBJ2-1	.	.	TGCGCTAGCAGCGTCGGCTACGAACCCTACAATGAGCAGTTCTTC	CASSVGYEPYNEQFF
TRBV2	TRBJ2-3	many	.	TGTGCCAGCAGGGTTCGAAGCACAGATACGCAGTATTTT	CASRVRSTDTQYF
TRBV20-1	TRBJ2-3	many	TRBD2	TGCAGTGCTGGAGGACTAGCGGGGTCCACAGATACGCAGTATTTT	CSAGGLAGSTDTQYF
TRBV12-3/TRBV12-4	TRBJ1-5	many	.	TGTGCCAGCAGTACCCGACCTCAGCCCCAGCATTTT	CASSTRPQPQHF
TRBV30	TRBJ2-2	many	TRBD2	TGTGCCTGGACTAAGCCGGGACTAGCGTCCGCCGGGGAGCTGTTTTTT	CAWTKPGLASAGELFF
TRBV30	TRBJ1-2	many	.	TGTGCCTGGTCAGGCCACCCGGCAAGTGGCTACACCTTC	CAWSGHPASGYTF
TRBV29-1	TRBJ1-2	many	TRBD1	TGCAGCGTTGGTCCAGGGGGTAACTATGGCTACACCTTC	CSVGPGGNYGYTF
TRBV28	TRBJ2-1	few	TRBD2	TGTGCCAGCAGCATAGCGGGAGTGGGGTCCAATGAGCAGTTCTTC	CASSIAGVGSNEQFF
TRBV20-1	TRBJ1-1	many	.	TGCAGTGCTAGAGATTCGGGGTTGAACACTGAAGCTTTCTTT	CSARDSGLNTEAFF
TRBV29-1	TRBJ1-5	.	.	TGCAGCGTGGCACCGGGCCGGGGGTCTAATCAGCCCCAGCATTTT	CSVAPGRGSNQPQHF
TRBV29-1	TRBJ2-7	.	TRBD2	TGCAGCGTTGGACTAGCGGTATCGGAGCAGTACTTC	CSVGLAVSEQYF
TRBV28	TRBJ2-3	few	.	TGTGCCAGCAGTATAGGGGCCGACACAGATACGCAGTATTTT	CASSIGADTDTQYF
TRBV6-5	TRBJ1-1	few	.	TGTGCCAGCAGTTACCGGCGGGGGCAAGGTGAAGCTTTCTTT	CASSYRRGQGEAFF
TRBV7-9	TRBJ2-7	many	TRBD1	TGTGCCAGCAGCTCGCCGGGACAGGGGGACTACGAGCAGTACTTC	CASSSPGQGDYEQYF
TRBV5-1	TRBJ2-7	many	TRBD2	TGCGCCAGCAGCTTCTCTAGCGGAGCTCGCGAGCAGTACTTC	CASSFSSGAREQYF
TRBV29-1	TRBJ2-4	many	.	TGCAGCGTTGAAGTGGGGATTGGGACCAAAAACATTCAGTACTTC	CSVEVGIGTKNIQYF
TRBV20-1	TRBJ2-7	many	TRBD1	TGCAGTGCTAGAGACGCAGGGGGTACCACCTACGAGCAGTACTTC	CSARDAGGTTYEQYF
TRBV20-1	TRBJ2-1	.	.	TGCAGTCCCCTCAGGGGGAGCGGGAGAAGTGAGCAGTTCTTC	CSPLRGSGRSEQFF
TRBV10-3	TRBJ2-3	many	TRBD1	TGTGCCATCAGCTCCAACAGGGGTTCCAGCACAGATACGCAGTATTTT	CAISSNRGSSTDTQYF
TRBV7-2	TRBJ2-7	many	TRBD1	TGTGCCAGCAGCAAAACAGGGGCGCGTTCTTCCTACGAGCAGTACTTC	CASSKTGARSSYEQYF
TRBV11-3	TRBJ2-4	medium-sized	.	TGTGCCAGCAGCTTAGGCGGCAACAATCAGTACTTC	CASSLGGNNQYF